The 32 T cell receptor beta chains reported below all come from one sample, sequenced in a study of long-term antiretroviral therapy in people with HIV. At the survey level, the v3.0 immunoSEQ assay was run. TCRdb's copy holds only in-frame clones and misses some; the assay was immunoSEQ multiplex PCR. The table records under 30,000 clones, approximately 90% of them present only once. The sample in question was unsorted PBMCs, obtained around 5 years before starting antiretroviral therapy. The receptors were gathered from a man aged 50-60 years with HIV.

V gene TRBV18 combines with J gene TRBJ2-7; the D gene could be TRBD1 or TRBD2 (6 bases each). Germline loops: CDR1 KGHSH, CDR2 LQKENI. With 1 base removed from V and 5 bases from J, the gap between germline ends came to 18 bases. CDR3 size: 16 residues. The CDR3 nucleotides read TGTGCCAGCTCACCACGCCATGGAGGGGGGAGCGACGAGCAGTACTTC. It yields the protein CASSPRHGGGSDEQYF.

The chain combines TRBV5-1 with TRBJ2-5; D gene ambiguous. Trimming shortened V by 1 base and J by 5 bases, and 15 bases separated the two germline ends. The CDR3 runs to 15 residues. Germline V CDR1 and CDR2: SGHRS, YFSETQ. Here the CDR3 reads CASSLWADPRETQYF. The CDR3 DNA is TGCGCCAGCAGCTTGTGGGCCGACCCTCGGGAGACCCAGTACTTC.

The chain uses TRBV28 and TRBJ1-1, with a tentative D call TRBD1 (6 bases). The CDR3 sequence is 16 residues long. V lost 7 bases to trimming and J lost 7 bases, with 25 bases between them. In germline, CDR1 is MDHEN, CDR2 SYDVKM. CDR3 sequence (DNA): TGTGCCAGCACCAACCCCTCCGGGGGGCAACCATTTGAAGCTTTCTTT. Protein: CASTNPSGGQPFEAFF.

This CDR3 reads CASSSYPGQGYEQYF. Written as DNA, the CDR3 is TGTGCCAGCAGTTCCTATCCGGGACAGGGATACGAGCAGTACTTC. This sequence joins TRBV27 and TRBJ2-7; 9 bases are shared with TRBD1. Germline V gene data show CDR1 as MNHEY and CDR2 as SMNVEV (reference sequence). Trimming cost V 4 bases and J 4 bases; bases outside gene matches: 8. The CDR3 extends over 15 amino acids.

This clone was seen more than once but under ten times. The genes are TRBV7-8 and TRBJ2-5; D is unresolved. V was pared by 5 bases and J by 6 bases, with 10 bases between. CDR1 is SGHVS and CDR2 is FQNEAQ in the germline V gene. The CDR3 contains 12 residues. For the CDR3, the DNA is TGTGCCAGCAGCCCCGTTGGGAAGACCCAGTACTTC. Its protein product is CASSPVGKTQYF.

The J gene is TRBJ2-3, the V gene TRBV29-1; tentatively, D is TRBD1 (6 bases). V was cut by 4 bases and J by 2 bases, with 13 bases left in between. From germline, CDR1 is SQVTM and CDR2 ANQGSEA. This CDR3 is built from 14 residues. The CDR3: CSVAYRGITDTQYF. As DNA, the CDR3 is TGCAGCGTTGCCTATAGGGGGATCACAGATACGCAGTATTTT.

This chain joins TRBV14 and TRBJ1-6; D remains unclear. The CDR3 is made up of 15 amino acids. CDR1 SGHDN and CDR2 FVKESK come from the germline V gene. Trimming cost V 3 bases and J 5 bases, with 11 bases left between them. CDR3 DNA: TGTGCCAGCAGCCATCGGAGGGTGGATAATTCACCCCTCCACTTT. It specifies CASSHRRVDNSPLHF.

This chain links TRBV7-2 with TRBJ1-5; no definite D call. Between the trimmed V and J ends, which lost 1 base and 5 bases, there was a span of 12 bases. The CDR3 is made up of 15 amino acids. The germline V gene has CDR1 SGHTA and CDR2 FQGNSA. CDR3 sequence reads: CASSLGRRDHQPQHF. The CDR3 nucleotides are TGTGCCAGCAGCTTAGGACGACGGGATCATCAGCCCCAGCATTTT.

Only a few counts were recorded for this clone. In DNA form, the CDR3 reads TGTGCCAGCAGCTTAGGTCCCGGGGGAGCCACAGATACGCAGTATTTT. Protein product: CASSLGPGGATDTQYF. The chain recombines TRBV7-2 with TRBJ2-3; perhaps TRBD2 as D (6 bases). CDR1 is SGHTA and CDR2 is FQGNSA in the germline V gene. The length of the CDR3 is 16 residues. Trimming took 1 base from V and 2 from J, leaving 13 bases between them.

V gene TRBV6-6 combines with J gene TRBJ2-7; 10 positions agree with TRBD2. The CDR3 length is 14 residues. V gave up 7 bases and J gave up 3 bases; unmatched junction bases: 6. Germline V gene lookup returns CDR1 MNHNY and CDR2 SVGAGI (reference sequence). The CDR3 loop reads CASNLAGEVYEQYF. The DNA for the CDR3 is TGTGCCAGCAACCTAGCGGGAGAGGTCTACGAGCAGTACTTC.

This chain joins TRBV2 and TRBJ2-1; 9 nucleotides line up with TRBD1. The trim removed 4 bases at V and 7 bases at J, leaving 2 bases unmatched. The V gene's germline CDR1 is SNHLY and CDR2 FYNNEI. The CDR3 covers 13 residues. The CDR3 sequence: CASSGQGVNEQFF. The CDR3 DNA is TGTGCCAGCAGTGGACAGGGGGTTAATGAGCAGTTCTTC.

The V call is TRBV4-1, the J call TRBJ1-5; D gene unclear. V was clipped by 1 base and J by 3 bases, with 16 bases between them. This CDR3 comprises 17 residues. The germline CDR1 and CDR2 sequences are MGHRA and YSYEKL. CDR3 loop: CASSQAGLGPPNQPQHF. CDR3 nucleotide sequence: TGCGCCAGCAGCCAAGCCGGCCTAGGACCGCCCAATCAGCCCCAGCATTTT.

V gene TRBV7-2 combines with J gene TRBJ2-3, with a tentative D call TRBD1 (5 bases). This CDR3 spans 15 amino acids. V lost 5 bases and J lost 6, with 18 bases in between. From germline, CDR1 is SGHTA and CDR2 FQGNSA. CDR3 in DNA: TGTGCCAGCAGCCAGGGCGCGATCAAAGGGGATACGCAGTATTTT. Protein sequence: CASSQGAIKGDTQYF. Full variable domain (rest looked up from reference TRBV7-2 and TRBJ2-3): GAGVSQSPSNKVTEKGKDVELRCDPISGHTALYWYRQSLGQGLEFLIYFQGNSAPDKSGLPSDRFSAERTGGSVSTLTIQRTQQEDSAVYLCASSQGAIKGDTQYFGPGTRLTVL.

The CDR3 sequence is CASSHGQNYGYTF. CDR3 nucleotide sequence: TGTGCCAGCAGCCACGGACAGAACTATGGCTACACCTTC. The chain recombines TRBV5-8 with TRBJ1-2, with a weak D call TRBD1 (6 bases). The CDR3 length is 13 residues. Trimming pared 4 bases from V and 2 bases from J, leaving 9 bases between. The germline V gene has CDR1 SGHTS and CDR2 YDEGEE.

The chain employs TRBV5-4 and TRBJ2-7; possible D gene TRBD1, 5 bases. Germline V gene sequence: CDR1 SGHNT, CDR2 YYREEE (reference sequence). V gave up 5 bases and J gave up 5 bases, with 17 bases separating them. This CDR3 contains 14 residues. CDR3 nucleotides: TGTGCCAGCAGTGTAACAGGAAATCGGGACGAGCAGTACTTC. Its protein is CASSVTGNRDEQYF.

V usage is TRBV6-9 and J usage is TRBJ2-5, with TRBD2 matching 10 bases. This CDR3 is 19 amino acids long. V shed 5 bases, J shed 1 base, and the junction held 16 bases outside the gene matches. Germline-derived CDR1 and CDR2 are MNHGY and SVAAGI. The CDR3 sequence: CASSQTGTSVRSGQETQYF. The CDR3 DNA reads as TGTGCCAGCAGTCAGACCGGGACTAGCGTGCGATCGGGCCAAGAGACCCAGTACTTC.

V is TRBV10-3 and J is TRBJ1-2, with a tentative D call TRBD1 (5 bases). Germline lookup yields CDR1 ENHRY and CDR2 SYGVKD. The germline V and J ends were trimmed by 0 bases and 4 bases, with 9 bases remaining between them. The CDR3 spans 14 residues. CDR3 in amino acids: CAISESGQLYGYTF. The CDR3, as DNA: TGTGCCATCAGTGAGTCGGGGCAACTCTATGGCTACACCTTC.

The chain couples TRBV6-5 to TRBJ1-1; D might be TRBD1 (5 bases). This CDR3 is built from 14 residues. Germline CDR1 and CDR2: MNHEY and SVGAGI. The V end was cut by 6 bases, the J end by 5 bases, with 16 bases between. This CDR3 is CASRQVARGTEAFF. The CDR3 nucleotides read TGTGCCAGCAGACAAGTGGCCCGGGGGACTGAAGCTTTCTTT.

The CDR3 coding sequence is TGTGCCAGTAGCCTAGACAGGGTCAATCAGCCCCAGCATTTT. This sequence encodes CASSLDRVNQPQHF. The chain employs TRBV19 and TRBJ1-5; TRBD1 agrees at 7 bases. The CDR3 totals 14 residues. The germline V gene encodes CDR1 LNHDA and CDR2 SQIVND (reference sequence). V was clipped by 6 bases and J by 3 bases; unmatched bases: 5.

This chain connects TRBV6-5 to TRBJ2-7, with D perhaps TRBD1 (6 bases). This CDR3 is built from 13 residues. Deletions cut 8 bases from V and 5 bases from J, with 16 bases between. Per the germline V gene, CDR1 is MNHEY and CDR2 is SVGAGI. The CDR3 sequence is CASRETGSHEQYF. The CDR3 bases are TGTGCCAGCCGTGAAACAGGGTCCCACGAGCAGTACTTC.

The J gene is TRBJ1-2, the V gene TRBV11-2, with D possibly being TRBD1 (5 bases). This CDR3 region has 14 residues. Trimming pared 4 bases from V and 4 bases from J, leaving 13 bases between. CDR1 is SGHAT, CDR2 FQNNGV, per germline. The CDR3 DNA reads TGTGCCAGCAGCTCAGGCCGGGGCGGCTATGGCTACACCTTC. Translation: CASSSGRGGYGYTF.

The V gene is TRBV19, the J gene TRBJ1-3; TRBD1 matches 8 bases. Trimming cost V 6 bases and J 3 bases; bases outside gene matches: 4. Germline assignment: CDR1 LNHDA and CDR2 SQIVND (reference sequence). CDR3 length: 14 amino acids. The DNA of the CDR3 is TGTGCCAGTAGCCCGACAGGGGATGGAAACACCATATATTTT. It specifies CASSPTGDGNTIYF. The variable domain in full, with the rest retrieved from reference TRBV19 and TRBJ1-3, is DGGITQSPKYLFRKEGQNVTLSCEQNLNHDAMYWYRQDPGQGLRLIYYSQIVNDFQKGDIAEGYSVSREKKESFPLTVTSAQKNPTAFYLCASSPTGDGNTIYFGEGSWLTVV.

The rearrangement links TRBV6-1 to TRBJ1-3; weak D call: TRBD1 (5 bases). Trimming took 0 bases from V and 8 from J, leaving 14 bases between them. Germline V gene sequence: CDR1 MNHNS, CDR2 SASEGT. This CDR3 is 15 amino acids long. The CDR3 nucleotides are TGTGCCAGCAGTGAAGCGCTTCTTCGGGGGGACACCATATATTTT. Its protein product is CASSEALLRGDTIYF.

The gene calls are TRBV18 and TRBJ2-1, with 9 bases that match TRBD1. CDR1 and CDR2 (germline): KGHSH, LQKENI. V gave up 5 bases and J gave up 4 bases; unmatched junction bases: 0. The CDR3 covers 13 residues. CDR3 in amino acids: CASSGTGYNEQFF. The CDR3 DNA reads as TGTGCCAGCTCAGGGACAGGGTACAATGAGCAGTTCTTC.

The J gene is TRBJ2-7, the V gene TRBV25-1, with D unclear. Germline V CDR1 and CDR2: MGHDK, SYGVNS. V dropped 2 bases and J dropped 0 bases, with 14 bases sitting between them. The CDR3 runs to 16 residues. For the CDR3, the DNA is TGTGCCAGCAGTGAACTTTGGGCAGATTACTCCTACGAGCAGTACTTC. Translated: CASSELWADYSYEQYF.

The genes are TRBV6-5 and TRBJ2-1, with 7 bases that match TRBD1. Germline V CDR1 and CDR2: MNHEY, SVGAGI. The CDR3 runs to 14 residues. Trimming removed 2 bases from V and 9 bases from J; junction bases left unmatched: 7. CDR3 in DNA: TGTGCCAGCAGTTACCGTAGGGACAGCGGTGAGCAGTTCTTC. It yields the protein CASSYRRDSGEQFF.

V usage is TRBV5-1 and J usage is TRBJ1-1; 10 bases agree with TRBD1. The CDR3 extends over 16 amino acids. Germline V gene lookup returns CDR1 SGHRS and CDR2 YFSETQ. J gave up 0 bases and V 4 bases, and 6 bases lay outside the gene matches. The CDR3 DNA follows: TGCGCCAGCAGCAGGGACAGGGGACTCGTGAACACTGAAGCTTTCTTT. It is translated as CASSRDRGLVNTEAFF.

The chain joins TRBV29-1 to TRBJ2-3; D gene ambiguous. Trimming pared 7 bases from V and 5 bases from J, leaving 10 bases between. The CDR3 sequence is 11 residues long. Germline values: CDR1 SQVTM, CDR2 ANQGSEA. CDR3 amino acids: CSADFRDTQYF. The CDR3 region has the DNA TGCAGCGCCGATTTCAGAGATACGCAGTATTTT.

The chain combines TRBV30 with TRBJ2-3; a weak D match, TRBD2 (6 bases). Trimming shortened V by 3 bases and J by 2 bases, and 12 bases separated the two germline ends. Germline loops: CDR1 GTSNPN, CDR2 SVGIG (reference sequence). This CDR3 spans 14 amino acids. CDR3 protein: CAWRRGGYTDTQYF. CDR3 bases: TGTGCCTGGAGGCGGGGAGGATACACAGATACGCAGTATTTT.

The chain has TRBV6-6 and TRBJ1-2; the D gene is possibly TRBD1 (5 bases). The CDR3 length is 14 residues. Germline loops: CDR1 MNHNY, CDR2 SVGAGI (reference sequence). Deletions cut 6 bases from V and 4 bases from J, with 15 bases between. The CDR3 sequence is CASSNTWDFYGYTF. CDR3 coding DNA: TGTGCCAGCAGCAATACGTGGGACTTCTATGGCTACACCTTC.

This clone was seen just once. J is TRBJ2-7 and V is TRBV6-5; maybe TRBD1 (5 bases). Looked up from germline, CDR1 is MNHEY and CDR2 is SVGAGI. This CDR3 has 13 residues. V shed 6 bases and J shed 3 bases, with 12 bases lying between them. The CDR3 spells CASSRDSRYEQYF. The CDR3 coding sequence is TGTGCCAGCAGCAGGGATAGTCGCTACGAGCAGTACTTC.

V gene TRBV11-3 combines with J gene TRBJ2-1; D is perhaps TRBD1 (5 bases). With 3 bases removed from V and 9 bases from J, the gap between germline ends came to 15 bases. Germline CDR1 is SGHNT and CDR2 is YENEEA. This CDR3 contains 14 residues. In DNA, the CDR3 is TGTGCCAGCAGCTTTGATCGTGACAGAACTGAGCAGTTCTTC. Its translation is CASSFDRDRTEQFF.